This T cell receptor (beta chain) was recovered during a study of blood T cell repertoires in COVID-19. V lost 5 bases and J 0 bases, leaving 16 bases between the germline ends. The CDR3 length is 16 residues. Germline lookup yields CDR1 SGHVS and CDR2 FQNEAQ. As processed by the authors: Amplification with reference gene primers provided the estimates of nucleated cell counts. The repertoire was sequenced with immunoSEQ multiplex PCR; TCRdb's copy has only in-frame clones and lacks some. For V, J and clone size, that table is used; D and trimming come from the DNA. The sample consists of 200,000 to 250,000 clones, around nine tenths of them appearing once. Enrolled through a virtual design, the participants were between roughly 18 and 90 years of age and came from about two dozen US areas. Which cohort a participant joined came from the clinical history participants gave.

Sequenced: PBMCs or T cells enriched from blood (not recorded which). This rearrangement joins TRBV7-8 to TRBJ2-5; tentatively, D is TRBD2 (5 bases). The receptor was derived from a man aged 25-40 years in a cohort exposed to, infected with or recovered from COVID-19 (not recorded which). The CDR3 protein is CASSPTGIVYQETQYF. The DNA for the CDR3 is TGTGCCAGCAGCCCGACGGGGATTGTGTACCAAGAGACCCAGTACTTC.